These 21 T cell receptor beta chains share one sample of origin, sequenced in a study of OX40 agonist ivuxolimab in advanced cancers. Profiling relied on immunoSEQ multiplex PCR, and the TCRdb table lists in-frame clones only, not all of them. The table includes around 20,000 clones, about 67% detected once. Here the sequenced sample was CD4+ or CD8+ T cells sorted from blood, taken in a trial of the OX40 agonist ivuxolimab. Every receptor here comes from an adult with an advanced solid tumor such as melanoma, head and neck, liver or kidney cancer.

The V gene is TRBV11-2, the J gene TRBJ1-1; D is unresolved. V lost 1 base and J lost 0, with 9 bases in between. The CDR3 runs to 15 residues. CDR1 is SGHAT and CDR2 is FQNNGV in the germline V gene. CDR3 bases: TGTGCCAGCAGCTTAGCCGTCGGAATGAACACTGAAGCTTTCTTT. It encodes CASSLAVGMNTEAFF.

The chain joins TRBV7-9 to TRBJ2-1; D not certain. Trimming removed 5 bases from V and 8 bases from J, with 16 bases in between. Germline V CDR1 and CDR2: SEHNR, FQNEAQ (reference sequence). The CDR3 is made up of 14 amino acids. CDR3 residues: CASSLPGFLDEQFF. The DNA for the CDR3 is TGTGCCAGCAGCCTCCCGGGCTTCCTGGATGAGCAGTTCTTC.

This sequence joins TRBV5-6 and TRBJ1-1; no firm D call. Trimming took off 0 bases at V and 0 bases at J, with 9 bases between the two ends. The germline V gene has CDR1 SGHDT and CDR2 YYEEEE. CDR3 length: 15 residues. The CDR3 nucleotides are TGTGCCAGCAGCTTGGAAGGCACATTGAACACTGAAGCTTTCTTT. Its protein product is CASSLEGTLNTEAFF.

The V gene is TRBV19, the J gene TRBJ1-2; no reliable D call. Germline loops: CDR1 LNHDA, CDR2 SQIVND (reference sequence). This CDR3 has 13 amino acids. V lost 3 bases and J 2 bases, leaving 7 bases between the germline ends. This chain's CDR3 is CASSMNTNYGYTF. The CDR3 DNA sequence: TGTGCCAGTAGTATGAACACCAACTATGGCTACACCTTC.

This clone was picked up a small number of times. The gene calls are TRBV27 and TRBJ1-1; 8 bases match TRBD1. The J segment lost 0 bases and the V segment lost 5 bases, leaving 8 bases of the junction unmatched. This CDR3 comprises 16 residues. Germline V gives CDR1 MNHEY, CDR2 SMNVEV (reference sequence). The CDR3 spells CASSPSQGAVNTEAFF. The CDR3 coding sequence is TGTGCCAGCAGTCCTTCCCAGGGGGCGGTGAACACTGAAGCTTTCTTT.

This clone was counted a single time. V usage is TRBV7-8 and J usage is TRBJ2-2; TRBD2 matches at 14 bases. CDR1 and CDR2 from the germline V gene are SGHVS and FQNEAQ. There are 18 residues in the CDR3. Trimming at V came to 5 bases and at J to 4 bases, leaving 9 bases not matched to a gene. The CDR3 bases are TGTGCCAGCAGCCCCCGTGGGACTAGCGGGAGCGGCACCGGGGAGCTGTTTTTT. This gives the protein CASSPRGTSGSGTGELFF.

This chain connects TRBV6-6 to TRBJ2-7; the D is unclear. CDR1 and CDR2 from the germline V gene are MNHNY and SVGAGI (reference sequence). The V end lost 6 bases, the J end lost 3 bases, and 21 bases lay between the germline ends. This CDR3 has 16 amino acids. This CDR3 is CASSHRTSVTIYEQYF. The CDR3 region has the DNA TGTGCCAGCAGCCACCGGACGTCTGTGACGATCTACGAGCAGTACTTC.

Sample share makes this clone medium-sized. The CDR3 DNA reads as TGTGCCAGCAGCCCCCAGAATCGGGTTGGTGAAAAACTGTTTTTT. Translating it yields CASSPQNRVGEKLFF. V is TRBV7-9 and J is TRBJ1-4; unclear D gene. This CDR3 has 15 amino acids. The V end lost 5 bases, the J end lost 7 bases, and 17 bases lay between the germline ends. Germline CDR1 is SEHNR and CDR2 is FQNEAQ (reference sequence). The full variable domain, with the rest looked up from reference TRBV7-9 and TRBJ1-4, is DTGVSQNPRHKITKRGQNVTFRCDPISEHNRLYWYRQTLGQGPEFLTYFQNEAQLEKSRLLSDRFSAERPKGSFSTLEIQRTEQGDSAMYLCASSPQNRVGEKLFFGSGTQLSVL.

This chain uses TRBV19 with TRBJ1-5; TRBD1 aligns across 8 bases. Looked up from germline, CDR1 is LNHDA and CDR2 is SQIVND (reference sequence). The CDR3 is 15 residues long. Trimming cost V 2 bases and J 5 bases; bases outside gene matches: 5. CDR3 sequence (DNA): TGTGCCAGTAGTATAACCGGGACAGGTTATCAGCCCCAGCATTTT. Amino acids: CASSITGTGYQPQHF.

This chain uses TRBV4-1 with TRBJ2-7; tentatively, D is TRBD1 (7 bases). The CDR3 totals 15 residues. Germline V gene sequence: CDR1 MGHRA, CDR2 YSYEKL. Trimming pared 4 bases from V and 2 bases from J, leaving 15 bases between. The CDR3 loop reads CASSLGAGGTYEQYF. The CDR3 DNA reads as TGCGCCAGCAGCCTAGGAGCAGGGGGGACCTACGAGCAGTACTTC.

This CDR3 is CASSYSSGESEQYF. Here the CDR3 DNA reads TGTGCCAGCAGTTACTCGTCGGGAGAGAGCGAGCAGTACTTC. The rearrangement links TRBV6-6 to TRBJ2-7; weak D call: TRBD2 (6 bases). In germline, CDR1 is MNHNY, CDR2 SVGAGI (reference sequence). The CDR3 is made up of 14 amino acids. Trimming cost V 0 bases and J 6 bases, with 12 bases left between them.

The V and J genes are TRBV6-6 and TRBJ1-1; perhaps TRBD1 as D (5 bases). The CDR3 consists of 14 residues. Germline V gene data show CDR1 as MNHNY and CDR2 as SVGAGI (reference sequence). Trimming pared 3 bases from V and 4 bases from J, leaving 12 bases between. CDR3 nucleotides: TGTGCCAGCAGTTATGCGAGGGGTGGCACTGAAGCTTTCTTT. Translation gives CASSYARGGTEAFF.

V is TRBV9 and J is TRBJ2-3; D is perhaps TRBD1 or TRBD2 (6 bases each). The CDR3 runs to 15 residues. Germline V CDR1 and CDR2: SGDLS, YYNGEE. V lost 3 bases and J 2 bases, leaving 13 bases between the germline ends. The CDR3 protein is CASSAGGGSTDTQYF. CDR3 sequence (DNA): TGTGCCAGCAGCGCCGGAGGGGGGTCCACAGATACGCAGTATTTT. Looking up the rest from reference TRBV9 and TRBJ2-3 gives the full variable domain: DSGVTQTPKHLITATGQRVTLRCSPRSGDLSVYWYQQSLDQGLQFLIQYYNGEERAKGNILERFSAQQFPDLHSELNLSSLELGDSALYFCASSAGGGSTDTQYFGPGTRLTVL.

On this clone itself: The same CDR3 also results from other DNA sequences found in this sample. The V and J genes are TRBV6-5 and TRBJ1-3, with D possibly being TRBD1 (6 bases). Germline V lookup: CDR1 MNHEY, CDR2 SVGAGI. The V gene lost 0 bases and the J gene lost 2 bases, with 8 bases spanning the gap. There are 15 residues in the CDR3. The CDR3 bases are TGTGCCAGCAGTTACTCAGGGGGGCCTGGAAACACCATATATTTT. This translates into CASSYSGGPGNTIYF.

The J gene is TRBJ2-1, the V gene TRBV7-2, with a tentative D call TRBD2 (6 bases). CDR1 SGHTA and CDR2 FQGNSA come from the germline V gene. This CDR3 contains 15 residues. Trimming removed 2 bases at V and 4 bases at J, with 12 bases between. CDR3 nucleotides: TGTGCCAGCAGCTTATACGGGGGTCTTTACAATGAGCAGTTCTTC. Its protein is CASSLYGGLYNEQFF.

This sequence joins TRBV5-6 and TRBJ2-7; D may match TRBD1 or TRBD2 (6 bases each). The germline V and J ends were trimmed by 4 bases and 0 bases, with 14 bases remaining between them. Germline V lookup: CDR1 SGHDT, CDR2 YYEEEE. This CDR3 contains 15 residues. The CDR3 spells CASSGGTSRSYEQYF. For the CDR3, the DNA is TGTGCCAGCAGCGGGGGGACATCCCGCTCCTACGAGCAGTACTTC.

With regard to this clone: Other nucleotide sequences in the sample specify the same CDR3. This sequence joins TRBV27 and TRBJ2-7; possibly TRBD1 or TRBD2 for D (5 bases each). Trimming took off 4 bases at V and 3 bases at J, with 10 bases between the two ends. The CDR3 contains 13 residues. The germline V gene encodes CDR1 MNHEY and CDR2 SMNVEV (reference sequence). CDR3 residues: CASSSGSLYEQYF. DNA of the CDR3: TGTGCCAGCAGTTCAGGGAGCCTCTACGAGCAGTACTTC.

The rearrangement links TRBV11-2 to TRBJ2-2; D gene ambiguous. Germline V gene data show CDR1 as SGHAT and CDR2 as FQNNGV. The CDR3 totals 14 residues. The V and J ends lost 3 bases and 0 bases respectively, with 5 bases between them. CDR3: CASSFFTNTGELFF. The CDR3 nucleotides read TGTGCCAGCAGCTTTTTTACGAACACCGGGGAGCTGTTTTTT.

The rearrangement joins TRBV6-5 to TRBJ1-5; perhaps TRBD1 as D (5 bases). V was shortened by 7 bases and J by 3 bases, with 13 bases between the two germline ends. Germline V gene sequence: CDR1 MNHEY, CDR2 SVGAGI. This CDR3 contains 14 residues. The chain's CDR3 is CASTPPGLNQPQHF. The CDR3 DNA follows: TGTGCCAGCACCCCCCCAGGGCTCAATCAGCCCCAGCATTTT.

V is TRBV6-5 and J is TRBJ2-7, with D uncertain. V was pared by 7 bases and J by 4 bases, with 20 bases between. CDR1 and CDR2 from the germline V gene are MNHEY and SVGAGI. The CDR3 consists of 15 residues. CDR3 loop: CASTKALDTMYEQYF. For the CDR3, the DNA is TGTGCCAGCACCAAAGCACTTGACACGATGTACGAGCAGTACTTC.

This clone was detected once. V usage is TRBV7-9 and J usage is TRBJ1-2; D is unclear. The CDR3 is 11 amino acids. The germline V gene has CDR1 SEHNR and CDR2 FQNEAQ (reference sequence). Trimming pared 2 bases from V and 2 bases from J, leaving 0 bases between. The DNA for the CDR3 is TGTGCCAGCAGCTTAAACTATGGCTACACCTTC. It translates to CASSLNYGYTF.